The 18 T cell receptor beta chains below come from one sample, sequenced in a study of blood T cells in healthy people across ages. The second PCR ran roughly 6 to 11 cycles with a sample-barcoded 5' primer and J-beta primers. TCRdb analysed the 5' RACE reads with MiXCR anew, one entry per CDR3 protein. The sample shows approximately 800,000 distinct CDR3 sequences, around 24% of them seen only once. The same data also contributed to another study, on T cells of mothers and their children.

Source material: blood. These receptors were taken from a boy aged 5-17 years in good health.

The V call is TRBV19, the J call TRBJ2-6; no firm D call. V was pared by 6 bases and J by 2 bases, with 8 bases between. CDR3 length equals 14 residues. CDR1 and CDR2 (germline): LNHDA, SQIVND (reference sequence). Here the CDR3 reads CASRVGPGANVLTF. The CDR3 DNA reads TGTGCCAGTAGGGTAGGGCCTGGGGCCAACGTCCTGACTTTC.

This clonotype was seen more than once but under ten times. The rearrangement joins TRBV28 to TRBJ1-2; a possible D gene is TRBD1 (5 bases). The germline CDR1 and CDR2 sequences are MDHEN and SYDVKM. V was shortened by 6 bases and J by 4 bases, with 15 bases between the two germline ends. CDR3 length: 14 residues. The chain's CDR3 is CASRPPGTLYGYTF. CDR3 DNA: TGTGCCAGCAGGCCTCCCGGGACCCTCTATGGCTACACCTTC.

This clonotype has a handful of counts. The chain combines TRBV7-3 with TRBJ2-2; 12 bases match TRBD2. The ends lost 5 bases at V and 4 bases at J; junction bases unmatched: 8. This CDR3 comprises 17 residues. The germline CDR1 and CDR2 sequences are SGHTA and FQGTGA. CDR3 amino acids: CASSPTRTSGTTGELFF. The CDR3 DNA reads TGTGCCAGCAGCCCGACTCGGACTAGCGGGACCACCGGGGAGCTGTTTTTT.

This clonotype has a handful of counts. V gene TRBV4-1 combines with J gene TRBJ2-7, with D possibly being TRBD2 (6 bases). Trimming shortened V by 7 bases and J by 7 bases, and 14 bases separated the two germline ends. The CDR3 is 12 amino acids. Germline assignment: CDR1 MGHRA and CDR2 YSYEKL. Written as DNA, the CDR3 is TGCGCCAGCACCGCTAACGGGGGAGAGCAGTACTTC. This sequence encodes CASTANGGEQYF.

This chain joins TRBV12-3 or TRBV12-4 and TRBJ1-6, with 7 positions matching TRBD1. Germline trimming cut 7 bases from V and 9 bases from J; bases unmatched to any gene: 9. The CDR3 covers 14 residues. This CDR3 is CASTQTGLSSPLHF. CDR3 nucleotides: TGTGCCAGCACCCAGACAGGGTTGAGTTCACCCCTCCACTTT.

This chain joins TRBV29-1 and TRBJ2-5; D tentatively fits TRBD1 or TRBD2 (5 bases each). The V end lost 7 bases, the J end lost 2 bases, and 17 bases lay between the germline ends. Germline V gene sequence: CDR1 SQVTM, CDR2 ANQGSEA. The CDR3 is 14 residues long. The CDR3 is CSARPSGGQETQYF. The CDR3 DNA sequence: TGCAGCGCCCGGCCCTCTGGGGGACAAGAGACCCAGTACTTC.

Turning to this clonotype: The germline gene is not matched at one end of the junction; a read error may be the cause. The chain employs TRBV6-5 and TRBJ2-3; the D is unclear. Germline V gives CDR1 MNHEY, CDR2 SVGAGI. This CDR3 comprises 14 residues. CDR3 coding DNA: TGTGCCAGCAGTTCCCGACCAAGCCAAGAGACCCAGTACTTT. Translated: CASSSRPSQETQYF.

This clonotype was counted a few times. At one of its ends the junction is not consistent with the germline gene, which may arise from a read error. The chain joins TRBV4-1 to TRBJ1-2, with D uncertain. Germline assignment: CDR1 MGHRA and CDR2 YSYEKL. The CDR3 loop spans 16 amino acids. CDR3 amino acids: CASSQGVLVPNYGYTF. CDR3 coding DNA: TGCGCCAGCAGCCAAGGGGTCTTAGTCCCAAACTACGGCTACACCTTC.

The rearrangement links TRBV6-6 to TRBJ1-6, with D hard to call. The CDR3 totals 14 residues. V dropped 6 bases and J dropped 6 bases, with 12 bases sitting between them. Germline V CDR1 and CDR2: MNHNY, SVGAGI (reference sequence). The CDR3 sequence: CASSQTEFNSPLHF. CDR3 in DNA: TGTGCCAGCAGCCAAACAGAGTTTAATTCACCCCTCCACTTT.

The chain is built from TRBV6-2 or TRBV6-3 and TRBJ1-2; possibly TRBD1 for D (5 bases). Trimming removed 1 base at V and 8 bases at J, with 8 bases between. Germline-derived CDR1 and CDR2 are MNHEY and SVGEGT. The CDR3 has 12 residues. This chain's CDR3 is CASSYWGSGYTF. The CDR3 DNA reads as TGTGCCAGCAGTTACTGGGGGAGCGGCTACACCTTC.

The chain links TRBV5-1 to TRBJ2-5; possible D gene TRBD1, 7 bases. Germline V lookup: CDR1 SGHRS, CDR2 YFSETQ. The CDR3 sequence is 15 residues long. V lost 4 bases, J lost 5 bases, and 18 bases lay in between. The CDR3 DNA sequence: TGCGCCAGCAGCACGGAGGGGGCGGACGGGGAGACCCAGTACTTC. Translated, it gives CASSTEGADGETQYF.

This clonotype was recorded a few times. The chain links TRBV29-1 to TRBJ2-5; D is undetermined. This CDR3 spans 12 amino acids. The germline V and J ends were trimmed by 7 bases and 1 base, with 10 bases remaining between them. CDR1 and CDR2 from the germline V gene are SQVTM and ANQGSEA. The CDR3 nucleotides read TGCAGCGCCTACGTAGTCCAAGAGACCCAGTACTTC. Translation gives CSAYVVQETQYF.

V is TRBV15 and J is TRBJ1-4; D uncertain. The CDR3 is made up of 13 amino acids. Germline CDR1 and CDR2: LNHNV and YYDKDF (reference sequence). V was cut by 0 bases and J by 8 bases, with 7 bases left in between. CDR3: CATSRDLQEKLFF. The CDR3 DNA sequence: TGTGCCACCAGCAGAGACCTACAGGAAAAACTGTTTTTT.

For the CDR3, the DNA is TGCAGTGCTGAATCCGGGGGAGGCAATCAGCCCCAGCATTTT. This codes for CSAESGGGNQPQHF. The chain carries TRBV20-1 and TRBJ1-5; D might be TRBD1 (5 bases). Trimming removed 5 bases from V and 2 bases from J, with 13 bases in between. CDR1 is DFQATT and CDR2 is SNEGSKA in the germline V gene (reference sequence). The CDR3 totals 14 residues.

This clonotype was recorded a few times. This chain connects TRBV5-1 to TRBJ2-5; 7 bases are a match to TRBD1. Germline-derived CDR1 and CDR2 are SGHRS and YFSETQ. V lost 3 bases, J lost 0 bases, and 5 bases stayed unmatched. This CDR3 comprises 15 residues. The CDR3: CASSSDRQYQETQYF. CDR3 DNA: TGCGCCAGCAGCTCGGACAGGCAGTACCAAGAGACCCAGTACTTC.

The CDR3 DNA is TGCAGCGCCGCCCGATCGGGAAACACTGAAGCTTTCTTT. This translates into CSAARSGNTEAFF. The V and J genes are TRBV29-1 and TRBJ1-1; D is unresolved. This CDR3 spans 13 amino acids. CDR1 is SQVTM and CDR2 is ANQGSEA in the germline V gene. V was trimmed by 7 bases and J by 2 bases, leaving 14 bases between them.

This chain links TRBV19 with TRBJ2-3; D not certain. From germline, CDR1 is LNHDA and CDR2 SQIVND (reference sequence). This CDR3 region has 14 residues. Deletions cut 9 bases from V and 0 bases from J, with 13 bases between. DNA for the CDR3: TGTGCCAGCCGTTTGATGAGTAGCACAGATACGCAGTATTTT. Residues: CASRLMSSTDTQYF. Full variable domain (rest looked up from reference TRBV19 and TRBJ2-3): DGGITQSPKYLFRKEGQNVTLSCEQNLNHDAMYWYRQDPGQGLRLIYYSQIVNDFQKGDIAEGYSVSREKKESFPLTVTSAQKNPTAFYLCASRLMSSTDTQYFGPGTRLTVL.

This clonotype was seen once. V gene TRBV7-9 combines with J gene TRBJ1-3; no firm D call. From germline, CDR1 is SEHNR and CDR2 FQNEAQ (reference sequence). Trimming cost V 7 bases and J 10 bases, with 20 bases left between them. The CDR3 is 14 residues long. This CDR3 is CASIHSDGSRTIYF. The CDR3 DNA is TGTGCCAGCATCCACTCGGACGGGTCTCGGACCATATATTTT.